Presented here are 8 T cell receptor beta chains from one specimen sequenced in a study of OX40 agonist ivuxolimab in advanced cancers. Some clones are missing from TCRdb's copy, which holds only in-frame ones; the method was immunoSEQ multiplex PCR. The data show about 82,000 clones, 90% to 95% seen once. The sample was CD4+ or CD8+ T cells sorted from blood, taken in a trial of the OX40 agonist ivuxolimab. The receptors were sampled from an adult with an advanced solid tumor such as melanoma, head and neck, liver or kidney cancer.

V is TRBV5-4 and J is TRBJ1-2; 7 bases agree with TRBD1. The CDR3 extends over 14 amino acids. V gave up 4 bases and J gave up 8 bases; unmatched junction bases: 11. Germline CDR1 and CDR2: SGHNT and YYREEE (reference sequence). The DNA of the CDR3 is TGTGCCAGCAGCCATGACAGGGAGTCTGGGGGCTACACCTTC. It yields the protein CASSHDRESGGYTF.

A remark on this clone: One end of the junction varies from germline; a read error may be responsible. This rearrangement joins TRBV28 to TRBJ2-1; possible D gene TRBD1, 5 bases. The CDR3 runs to 14 residues. CDR1 is MDHEN and CDR2 is SYDVKM in the germline V gene. The CDR3 nucleotides are TGTGCCAGCAGTTCCCACCTGCAGGGCCGCTTGAGGCTCTTC. Amino acids: CASSSHLQGRLRLF. Full variable domain (missing parts from reference TRBV28 and TRBJ2-1): DVKVTQSSRYLVKRTGEKVFLECVQDMDHENMFWYRQDPGLGLRLIYFSYDVKMKEKGDIPEGYSVSREKKERFSLILESASTNQTSMYLCASSSHLQGRLRLFGPGTRLTVL.

This sequence joins TRBV5-4 and TRBJ1-2; 8 nucleotides line up with TRBD1. The CDR3 length is 15 residues. Germline CDR1 and CDR2: SGHNT and YYREEE (reference sequence). The V segment lost 0 bases and the J segment 3 bases; nucleotides outside the gene matches: 4. DNA of the CDR3: TGTGCCAGCAGCTTGGGGCAGGGGGCTCACTATGGCTACACCTTC. This translates into CASSLGQGAHYGYTF.

This clone occurred a few times. The sample carries other DNA sequences with the same CDR3. Written as DNA, the CDR3 is TGCGCCAGCAGCTTGGCGGGGTATAGCAATCAGCCCCAGCATTTT. It codes for CASSLAGYSNQPQHF. The chain links TRBV5-1 to TRBJ1-5; D ambiguous. The germline V gene encodes CDR1 SGHRS and CDR2 YFSETQ. The CDR3 loop spans 15 amino acids. V gave up 0 bases and J gave up 0 bases, with 7 bases separating them.

The chain couples TRBV5-1 to TRBJ2-5, with D possibly TRBD2 on 5 matching bases. The CDR3 is 17 amino acids. CDR1 is SGHRS and CDR2 is YFSETQ in the germline V gene. V was shortened by 0 bases and J by 5 bases, with 20 bases between the two germline ends. As DNA, the CDR3 is TGCGCCAGCAGCTTGGGTGTGCTAAGCGGAGGTACGGAGACCCAGTACTTC. Translating gives CASSLGVLSGGTETQYF.

V is TRBV30 and J is TRBJ2-1; 13 bases align to TRBD2. Germline CDR1 reads GTSNPN; CDR2 reads SVGIG (reference sequence). CDR3 length equals 15 residues. The junction had 3 bases not matched to a gene; V was cut back by 0 bases and J by 7 bases. The CDR3 sequence: CAWSVGLAGRNEQFF. The CDR3 DNA follows: TGTGCCTGGAGTGTGGGACTAGCGGGAAGGAATGAGCAGTTCTTC.

The rearrangement uses TRBV2 and TRBJ2-3; D uncertain. Germline assignment: CDR1 SNHLY and CDR2 FYNNEI. Trimming cost V 6 bases and J 2 bases, with 9 bases left between them. The CDR3 length is 13 residues. The CDR3 DNA follows: TGTGCCAGCAGCCCGCCCTTCACAGATACGCAGTATTTT. Residues: CASSPPFTDTQYF.

This clone was seen only a few times. The V and J genes are TRBV6-4 and TRBJ1-1, with a tentative D call TRBD1 (6 bases). V was pared by 7 bases and J by 1 base, with 16 bases between. CDR1 and CDR2 (germline): MRHNA, SNTAGT. The CDR3 totals 15 residues. The CDR3 sequence is CASKQGPLGNTEAFF. DNA for the CDR3: TGTGCCAGCAAGCAGGGGCCCTTAGGGAACACTGAAGCTTTCTTT.